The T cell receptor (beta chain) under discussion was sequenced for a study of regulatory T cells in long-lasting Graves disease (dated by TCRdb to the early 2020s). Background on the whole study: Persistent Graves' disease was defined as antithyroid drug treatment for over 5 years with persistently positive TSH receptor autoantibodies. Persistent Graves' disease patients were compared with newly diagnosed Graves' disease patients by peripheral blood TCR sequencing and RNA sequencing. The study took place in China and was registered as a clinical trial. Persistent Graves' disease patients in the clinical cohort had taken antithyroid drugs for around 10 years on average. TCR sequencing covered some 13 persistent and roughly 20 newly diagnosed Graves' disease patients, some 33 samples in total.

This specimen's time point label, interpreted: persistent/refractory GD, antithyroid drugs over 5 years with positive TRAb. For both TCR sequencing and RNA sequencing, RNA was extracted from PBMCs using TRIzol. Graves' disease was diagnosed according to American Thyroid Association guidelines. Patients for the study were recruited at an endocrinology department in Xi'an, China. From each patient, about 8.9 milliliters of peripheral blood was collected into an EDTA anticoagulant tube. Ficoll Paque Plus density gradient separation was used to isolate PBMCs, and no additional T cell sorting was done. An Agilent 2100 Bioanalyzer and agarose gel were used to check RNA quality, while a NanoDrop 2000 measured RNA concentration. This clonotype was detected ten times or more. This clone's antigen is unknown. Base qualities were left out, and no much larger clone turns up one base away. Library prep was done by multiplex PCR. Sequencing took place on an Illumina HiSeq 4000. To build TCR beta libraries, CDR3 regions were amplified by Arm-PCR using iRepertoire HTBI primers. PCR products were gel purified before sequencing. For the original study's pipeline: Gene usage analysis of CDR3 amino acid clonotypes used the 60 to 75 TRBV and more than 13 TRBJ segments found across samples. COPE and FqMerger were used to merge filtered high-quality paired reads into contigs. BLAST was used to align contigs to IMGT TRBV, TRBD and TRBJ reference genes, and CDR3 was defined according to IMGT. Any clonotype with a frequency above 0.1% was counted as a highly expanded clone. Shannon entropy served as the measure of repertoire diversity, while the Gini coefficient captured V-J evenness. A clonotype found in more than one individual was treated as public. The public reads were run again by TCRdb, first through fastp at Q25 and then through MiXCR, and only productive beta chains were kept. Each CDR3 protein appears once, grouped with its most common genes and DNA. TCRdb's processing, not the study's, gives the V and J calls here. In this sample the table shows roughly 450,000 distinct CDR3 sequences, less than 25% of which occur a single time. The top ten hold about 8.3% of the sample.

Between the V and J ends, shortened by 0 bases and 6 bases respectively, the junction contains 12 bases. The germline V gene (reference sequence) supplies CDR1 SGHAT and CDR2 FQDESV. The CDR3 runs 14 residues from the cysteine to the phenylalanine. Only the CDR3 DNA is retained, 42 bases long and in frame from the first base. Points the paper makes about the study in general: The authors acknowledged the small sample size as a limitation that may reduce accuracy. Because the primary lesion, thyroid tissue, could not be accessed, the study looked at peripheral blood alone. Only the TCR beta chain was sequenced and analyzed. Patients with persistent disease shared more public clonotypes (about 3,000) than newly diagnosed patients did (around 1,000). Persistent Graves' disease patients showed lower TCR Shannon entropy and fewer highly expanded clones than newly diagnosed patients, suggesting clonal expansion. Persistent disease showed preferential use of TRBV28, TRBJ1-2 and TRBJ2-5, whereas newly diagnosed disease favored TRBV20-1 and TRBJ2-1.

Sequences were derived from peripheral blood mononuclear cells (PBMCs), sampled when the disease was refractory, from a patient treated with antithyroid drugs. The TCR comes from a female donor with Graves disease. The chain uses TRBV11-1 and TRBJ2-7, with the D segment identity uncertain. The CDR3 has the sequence CASSLAIPGIEQYF. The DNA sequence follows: TGTGCCAGCAGCTTAGCGATCCCCGGAATCGAGCAGTACTTC.